This TCR beta chain derives from a study of CD8 T cells in Susac syndrome (dated by TCRdb to the late 2010s). For the wider study: Whether CD8+ T cell activation and differentiation in Susac syndrome was antigen driven was tested using repertoire sequencing. CD8+ T cell repertoire clonality was compared between some 12 healthy donors, around 14 Susac syndrome patients and about 15 multiple sclerosis patients.

To note about this clonotype: No antigen is known for it. No base-level quality is on record; no much larger clone is a single base apart.

Via the germline V gene, CDR1 is SNHLY and CDR2 FYNNEI. Including cysteine and phenylalanine, the CDR3 has 18 amino acids. The only DNA kept is the CDR3, 54 bases in frame from the first base. Trimming leaves V shorter by 6 bases and J shorter by 3 bases, with the junction holding 17 bases beyond the gene matches. RNA was extracted using the RNeasy kit, and roughly 0.45 to 1 ug of the RNA was reverse transcribed with random hexamers. The immunoSEQ multiplex PCR assay, which covers 54 Vbeta and 13 Jbeta segments, was used to amplify TCR beta CDR3 regions. Bias from PCR amplification was corrected by using a synthetic template baseline for primer optimization and for computational correction. The authors' pipeline ran thus. Only productive sequences were kept, with reads annotated to V, D and J genes according to IMGT and analyzed in immunoSEQ Analyzer. Clonality was computed as one minus Shannon entropy normalized by log2 of the number of productive unique sequences. For each patient and control, public and private clones were evaluated among the 100 most prevalent clones. Clones were defined as Susac-specific if absent from the healthy and MS cohorts, from 1052 published viral clones and from other ImmuneACCESS disease sequences. TCRdb itself trimmed the public reads at Q25 with fastp, ran MiXCR and retained productive beta chains. All rows with the same CDR3 protein become a single entry with the most common DNA and genes. None of the V and J calls come from the authors' own analysis; TCRdb made them. The sample table holds about 130,000 distinct CDR3 sequences, of which 75% to 90% were seen once. The ten largest clones take up 0.45% to 0.65% of the sample.

High-throughput TCR beta sequencing profiled peripheral blood CD8+ and CD4+ T cells from healthy donors, Susac syndrome patients and multiple sclerosis patients. The multiple sclerosis controls were treatment-naive patients who had stable or active relapsing-remitting disease and met the revised McDonald criteria. Bulk CD8+ and CD4+ T cells were purified magnetically by negative isolation, whereas CD8+ TEMRA cells were enriched by FACS. Blood was collected in EDTA tubes and processed within 24 hours, with PBMCs isolated through density gradient centrifugation. PBMCs intended for TCR sequencing were cryopreserved in liquid nitrogen and were subsequently thawed in a 37 degrees C water bath. The sorted or isolated CD4+, CD8+ and CD8+ TEMRA cells reached a purity of at least 90%. Broader findings and caveats from the paper: The TCR sequencing and HLA analysis was acknowledged to have included a relatively small number of individuals.

The chain couples TRBV2 to TRBJ2-1, with TRBD2 matching 7 junction bases. Sequenced: CD8+ T cells from PBMCs. The clonotype originates from a human donor with multiple sclerosis. The CDR3 region reads CASRASSSGEHRYNEQFF. Read as DNA, the sequence is TGTGCCAGCAGAGCGTCCTCCAGCGGGGAGCATCGCTACAATGAGCAGTTCTTC.